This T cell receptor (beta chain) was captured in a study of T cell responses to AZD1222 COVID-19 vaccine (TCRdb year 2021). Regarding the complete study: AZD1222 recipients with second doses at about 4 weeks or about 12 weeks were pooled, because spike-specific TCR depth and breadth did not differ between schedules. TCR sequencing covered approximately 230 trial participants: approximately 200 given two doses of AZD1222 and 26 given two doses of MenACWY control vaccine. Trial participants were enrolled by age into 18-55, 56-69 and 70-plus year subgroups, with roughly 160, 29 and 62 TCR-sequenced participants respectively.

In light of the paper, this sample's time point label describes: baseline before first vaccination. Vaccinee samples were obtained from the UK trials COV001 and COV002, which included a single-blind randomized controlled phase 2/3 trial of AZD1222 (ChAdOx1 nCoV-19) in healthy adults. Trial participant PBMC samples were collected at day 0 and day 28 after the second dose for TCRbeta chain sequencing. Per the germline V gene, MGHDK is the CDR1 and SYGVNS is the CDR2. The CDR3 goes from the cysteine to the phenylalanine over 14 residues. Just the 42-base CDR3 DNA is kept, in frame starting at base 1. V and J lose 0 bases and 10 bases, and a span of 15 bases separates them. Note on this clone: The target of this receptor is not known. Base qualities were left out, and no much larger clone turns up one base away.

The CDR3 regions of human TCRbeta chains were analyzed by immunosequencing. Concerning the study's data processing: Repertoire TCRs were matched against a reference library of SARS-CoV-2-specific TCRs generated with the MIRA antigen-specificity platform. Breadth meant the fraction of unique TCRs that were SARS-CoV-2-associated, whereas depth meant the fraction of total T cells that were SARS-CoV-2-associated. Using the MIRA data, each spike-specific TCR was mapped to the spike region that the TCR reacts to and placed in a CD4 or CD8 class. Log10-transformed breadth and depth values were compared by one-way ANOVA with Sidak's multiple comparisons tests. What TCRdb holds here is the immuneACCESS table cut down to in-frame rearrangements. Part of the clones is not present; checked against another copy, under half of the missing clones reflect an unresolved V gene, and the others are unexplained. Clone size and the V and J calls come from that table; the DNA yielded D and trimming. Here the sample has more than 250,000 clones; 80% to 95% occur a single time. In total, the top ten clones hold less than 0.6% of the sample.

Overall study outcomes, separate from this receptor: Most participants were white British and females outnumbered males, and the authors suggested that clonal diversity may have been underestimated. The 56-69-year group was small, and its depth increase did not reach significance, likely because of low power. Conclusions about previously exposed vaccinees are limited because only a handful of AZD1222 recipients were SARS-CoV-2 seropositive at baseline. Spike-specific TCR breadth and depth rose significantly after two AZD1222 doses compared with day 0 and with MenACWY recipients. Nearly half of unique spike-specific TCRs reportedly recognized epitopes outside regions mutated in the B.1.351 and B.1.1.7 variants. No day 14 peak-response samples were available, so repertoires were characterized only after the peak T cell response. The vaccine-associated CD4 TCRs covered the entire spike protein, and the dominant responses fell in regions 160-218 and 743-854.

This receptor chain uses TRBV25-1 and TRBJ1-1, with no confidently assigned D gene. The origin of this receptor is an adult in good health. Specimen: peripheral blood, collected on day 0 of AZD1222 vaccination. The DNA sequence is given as TGTGCCAGCAGTGAATACACATGGAACAGAGGAGCTTTCTTT. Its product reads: CASSEYTWNRGAFF.